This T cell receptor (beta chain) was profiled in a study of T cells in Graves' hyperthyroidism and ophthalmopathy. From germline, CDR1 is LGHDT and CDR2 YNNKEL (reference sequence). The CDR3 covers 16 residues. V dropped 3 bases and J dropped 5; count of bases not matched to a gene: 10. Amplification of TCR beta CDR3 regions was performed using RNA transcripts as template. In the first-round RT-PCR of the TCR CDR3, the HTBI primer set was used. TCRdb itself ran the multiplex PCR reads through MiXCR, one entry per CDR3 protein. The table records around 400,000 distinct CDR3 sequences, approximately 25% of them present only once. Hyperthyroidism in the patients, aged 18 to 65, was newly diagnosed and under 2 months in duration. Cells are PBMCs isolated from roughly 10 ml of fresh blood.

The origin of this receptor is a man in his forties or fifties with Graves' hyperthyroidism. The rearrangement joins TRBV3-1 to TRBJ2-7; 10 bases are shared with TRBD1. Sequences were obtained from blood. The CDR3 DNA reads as TGTGCCAGCAGCCACGCGACAGGGGGCGCAATGGACGAGCAGTACTTC. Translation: CASSHATGGAMDEQYF.